Below are 8 T cell receptor beta chains sequenced from a single sample in a study of siplizumab effects on memory and regulatory T cells. The repertoire was sequenced with immunoSEQ multiplex PCR; TCRdb's copy has only in-frame clones and lacks some. The sample consists of more than 45,000 clones, approximately 97% of them appearing once. Sequencing input: naive CD4+ T cells sorted from blood. These receptors originate from a human donor in good health.

The V and J genes are TRBV30 and TRBJ2-1; 7 positions match TRBD2. Germline V lookup: CDR1 GTSNPN, CDR2 SVGIG (reference sequence). There are 15 residues in the CDR3. Trimming at V came to 2 bases and at J to 2 bases, leaving 6 bases not matched to a gene. The CDR3 region has the DNA TGTGCCTGGAGTCGCGGCGGGAGCGCCTACAATGAGCAGTTCTTC. This encodes CAWSRGGSAYNEQFF.

This chain connects TRBV7-9 to TRBJ2-7; 13 bases agree with TRBD2. The trim removed 5 bases at V and 0 bases at J, leaving 4 bases unmatched. This CDR3 is built from 16 residues. Germline loops: CDR1 SEHNR, CDR2 FQNEAQ (reference sequence). The CDR3 reads CASSRRTSGSSYEQYF. The CDR3 DNA sequence: TGTGCCAGCAGCCGCCGGACTAGCGGGAGCTCCTACGAGCAGTACTTC.

This sequence joins TRBV7-8 and TRBJ1-3, with D hard to call. The germline gives CDR1 SGHVS, CDR2 FQNEAQ. This CDR3 comprises 13 residues. Trimming stripped 5 bases from V and 4 bases from J, with 9 bases between. CDR3 nucleotides: TGTGCCAGCAGCCCCGGCGGGGGAAACACCATATATTTT. Translation gives CASSPGGGNTIYF.

The J gene is TRBJ1-2, the V gene TRBV7-2; D is unclear. Germline V gene lookup returns CDR1 SGHTA and CDR2 FQGNSA. V was pared by 5 bases and J by 8 bases, with 9 bases between. The CDR3 spans 11 residues. CDR3 residues: CASSTAWGYTF. CDR3 DNA: TGTGCCAGCAGCACGGCCTGGGGCTACACCTTC.

The V and J genes are TRBV4-3 and TRBJ1-2, with D possibly TRBD1 on 6 matching bases. Germline loops: CDR1 LGHNA, CDR2 YSLEER. V lost 6 bases, J lost 8 bases, and 22 bases lay in between. CDR3 length equals 15 residues. For the CDR3, the DNA is TGCGCCAGCAGGAGGAAGGGGCAGGGGAGTCGGGGCTACACCTTC. The encoded protein is CASRRKGQGSRGYTF.

This chain connects TRBV6-1 to TRBJ2-1, with 7 nucleotides matching TRBD2. Germline CDR1 reads MNHNS; CDR2 reads SASEGT. The V gene end was trimmed by 5 bases and the J gene end by 3 bases; junction bases not matched to a gene: 4. This CDR3 has 14 residues. The CDR3 DNA reads TGTGCCAGCAGTATGAGCGGGAACTACAATGAGCAGTTCTTC. Translation gives CASSMSGNYNEQFF.

Note on this clone: The junction departs from the called germline gene at one end, perhaps through a read error. The gene calls are TRBV7-7 and TRBJ2-7; 8 bases map to TRBD2. CDR1 is SSHAT, CDR2 FNYEAQ, per germline (reference sequence). The CDR3 extends over 14 amino acids. For the CDR3, the DNA is TGTGCTAGCAGCAGTAGCGGGACGCCCTACGAGCAGTACTTC. This translates into CASSSSGTPYEQYF.

In nucleotides, the CDR3 is TGTGCCAGCACGGGCTCGATCTACAATGAGCAGTTCTTC. Its translation is CASTGSIYNEQFF. This chain links TRBV27 with TRBJ2-1; D gene uncertain. This CDR3 has 13 amino acids. The V gene lost 7 bases and the J gene lost 3 bases, with 10 bases spanning the gap. CDR1 MNHEY and CDR2 SMNVEV come from the germline V gene (reference sequence).